This T cell receptor beta chain originates from a study of cytomegalovirus exposure and HLA in healthy donors. Overall study: The same platform as the roughly 700 first-cohort repertoires was used for the roughly 130 validation repertoires, a later analysis reported.

TCRdb keeps only in-frame clones here, not all; method: immunoSEQ multiplex PCR. The sample lists around 150,000 clones, about 90% occurring once. This clone was seen a single time. Its antigen is as yet unknown. Notes on the study in general: Usually a TCR sequence was rare, but some public TCRs were found in many donors. Some TCR beta chains (roughly 150 of them) were listed as cytomegalovirus-associated. The tendency of first-cohort TCR clusters to co-occur in the roughly 120 validation repertoires was identified by a subsequent analysis.

CDR1 and CDR2 from the germline V gene are SGHTS and YDEGEE. Deletions cut 9 bases from V and 3 bases from J, with 19 bases between. The CDR3 consists of 15 residues. The material sequenced was PBMCs. This receptor was taken from a woman younger than 30 in good health and CMV-seropositive. This chain connects TRBV5-8 to TRBJ1-5; no clear D gene. This CDR3 is CATRSRRRPNQPQHF. CDR3 DNA: TGTGCCACCCGTTCTAGAAGGCGCCCCAATCAGCCCCAGCATTTT.